Below are 16 T cell receptor beta chains sequenced from a single sample in a study of CD8+CD57+ T cells in acquired aplastic anemia. Using genomic DNA as the template, TCR beta VDJ and CDR3 profiling was carried out. TCRdb called the reads again in MiXCR, with one record for every CDR3 protein. The sample consists of roughly 240,000 distinct CDR3 sequences, more than 45% of them appearing once. Sequencing was done on patients that had shown CD8+CD57+ cell expansion by flow cytometry. Sequencing was carried out using sorted CD4+, CD8+, or CD8+CD57+ T cells (not recorded which) from PBMCs. Receptors were obtained from a human donor with aplastic anemia.

The chain carries TRBV10-3 and TRBJ1-1; D gene ambiguous. V lost 0 bases and J lost 4, with 9 bases in between. The CDR3 spans 14 residues. Germline CDR1 and CDR2: ENHRY and SYGVKD. The CDR3 loop reads CAISESLESTEAFF. CDR3 in DNA: TGTGCCATCAGTGAGTCCCTCGAGTCCACTGAAGCTTTCTTT.

This clonotype was seen once. This chain uses TRBV4-3 with TRBJ1-1; unclear D gene. The CDR3 sequence is 15 residues long. Trimming removed 1 base from V and 6 bases from J, with 15 bases in between. Germline V gives CDR1 LGHNA, CDR2 YSLEER. The DNA for the CDR3 is TGCGCCAGCAGCCAAGGTCAGGCGGACCTTCCTGAAGCTTTCTTT. It is translated as CASSQGQADLPEAFF.

The genes are TRBV30 and TRBJ1-1; 7 positions match TRBD1. There are 14 residues in the CDR3. The junction had 5 bases not matched to a gene; V was cut back by 3 bases and J by 1 base. The germline gives CDR1 GTSNPN, CDR2 SVGIG (reference sequence). The CDR3: CAWRSGTANTEAFF. CDR3 nucleotides: TGTGCCTGGAGGTCCGGGACAGCGAACACTGAAGCTTTCTTT.

As for this clonotype: No conserved phenylalanine or tryptophan is present at the end of the CDR3, so a read error is the likely explanation. Because the CDR3's place on the DNA is in doubt, the DNA is left out and the CDR3 is given as listed by TCRdb. The chain uses TRBV7-9 and TRBJ2-6; the D call TRBD2 from the table was never checked on the DNA. Germline CDR1 and CDR2: SEHNR and FQNEAQ (reference sequence). The CDR3 has 8 amino acids, counting both end residues. The CDR3 is CASNLDAS.

The V call is TRBV4-3, the J call TRBJ2-3; D perhaps matches TRBD1 (6 bases). This CDR3 is 15 amino acids long. CDR1 and CDR2 (germline): LGHNA, YSLEER. Trimming pared 1 base from V and 6 bases from J, leaving 14 bases between. The CDR3 nucleotides are TGCGCCAGCAGCCAAGGGACCTTCGACAGGGATACGCAGTATTTT. Translation: CASSQGTFDRDTQYF.

This clonotype was found once. The J gene is TRBJ2-7, the V gene TRBV7-9, with TRBD2 identical over 11 bases. The CDR3 loop spans 14 amino acids. Germline CDR1 reads SEHNR; CDR2 reads FQNEAQ (reference sequence). V was pared by 5 bases and J by 6 bases, with 6 bases of the junction left unmatched. The CDR3 nucleotides read TGTGCCAGCAGCAGTCCCGGGACTAGCGGCGAGCAGTACTTC. Amino acid sequence: CASSSPGTSGEQYF.

V gene TRBV12-3 or TRBV12-4 combines with J gene TRBJ1-1; no clear D gene. V lost 5 bases and J 4 bases, leaving 11 bases between the germline ends. This CDR3 contains 13 residues. The CDR3 sequence: CASSPTRSTEAFF. DNA of the CDR3: TGTGCCAGCAGTCCGACAAGAAGCACTGAAGCTTTCTTT.

This clonotype was detected ten times or more. The rearrangement links TRBV7-9 to TRBJ1-3; unclear D gene. V gave up 5 bases and J gave up 0 bases, with 20 bases separating them. From germline, CDR1 is SEHNR and CDR2 FQNEAQ (reference sequence). The CDR3 is 18 residues long. This CDR3 reads CASSQTSTRASSGNTIYF. CDR3 nucleotides: TGTGCCAGCAGCCAGACCTCGACGCGCGCAAGCTCTGGAAACACCATATATTTT.

This rearrangement joins TRBV9 to TRBJ1-1; D call uncertain. The germline V gene has CDR1 SGDLS and CDR2 YYNGEE. V lost 1 base, J lost 0 bases, and 10 bases lay in between. The CDR3 has 15 residues. For the CDR3, the DNA is TGTGCCAGCAGCGTACGAACTAACATGAACACTGAAGCTTTCTTT. Translation: CASSVRTNMNTEAFF.

The CDR3 sequence is CASSKQQGNEQYF. CDR3 nucleotide sequence: TGTGCCAGCAGCAAACAGCAGGGGAACGAGCAGTACTTC. The chain has TRBV11-2 and TRBJ2-7; D possibly corresponds to TRBD1 (6 bases). This CDR3 is built from 13 residues. Germline lookup yields CDR1 SGHAT and CDR2 FQNNGV. Trimming took 5 bases from V and 5 from J, leaving 13 bases between them.

V usage is TRBV24-1 and J usage is TRBJ2-7; a weak D match, TRBD2 (6 bases). The CDR3 has 14 residues. The V gene's germline CDR1 is KGHDR and CDR2 SFDVKD. The germline V and J ends were trimmed by 4 bases and 5 bases, with 14 bases remaining between them. CDR3 bases: TGTGCCACCAGTGACACAGTTAGCGGTAACGAGCAGTACTTC. Translation gives CATSDTVSGNEQYF.

Worth noting for this clonotype: A clone one base away is much larger, so this may be a read error. V and J are TRBV7-2 and TRBJ2-7, with 7 bases aligning to TRBD2. The CDR3 has 15 amino acids. CDR1 and CDR2 from the germline V gene are SGHTA and FQGNSA. CDR3 region: CAGSLGLSFPYEQYF. The CDR3 region has the DNA TGTGCCGGCAGCCTGGGACTATCTTTTCCCTACGAGCAGTACTTC.

The chain carries TRBV28 and TRBJ2-3; no definite D call. CDR1 MDHEN and CDR2 SYDVKM come from the germline V gene. The CDR3 is 16 amino acids. V shed 3 bases and J shed 7 bases, with 20 bases lying between them. This CDR3 reads CASSLYYPKLFNTQYF. Here the CDR3 DNA reads TGTGCCAGCAGTTTGTACTACCCCAAACTCTTCAATACGCAGTATTTT. The entire variable domain, with the rest obtained from reference TRBV28 and TRBJ2-3, is as follows: DVKVTQSSRYLVKRTGEKVFLECVQDMDHENMFWYRQDPGLGLRLIYFSYDVKMKEKGDIPEGYSVSREKKERFSLILESASTNQTSMYLCASSLYYPKLFNTQYFGPGTRLTVL.

The rearrangement links TRBV7-9 to TRBJ1-6, with D possibly being TRBD1 (6 bases). This CDR3 has 16 residues. The germline V gene encodes CDR1 SEHNR and CDR2 FQNEAQ (reference sequence). The V gene lost 2 bases and the J gene lost 9 bases, with 17 bases spanning the gap. The CDR3 DNA reads TGTGCCAGCAGCTTACCAGAGGGGGGGGCCGCTTCACCCCTCCACTTT. Its translation is CASSLPEGGAASPLHF.

Ten or more counts support this clonotype. The chain employs TRBV5-8 and TRBJ2-5; D uncertain. Germline CDR1 SGHTS, CDR2 YDEGEE. The CDR3 length is 17 residues. Trimming shortened V by 3 bases and J by 5 bases, and 23 bases separated the two germline ends. The CDR3 loop is CASSSHEVLAISETQYF. In DNA, the CDR3 is TGTGCCAGCAGCTCACATGAGGTGTTAGCCATATCGGAGACCCAGTACTTC.

This clonotype has a count of ten or more. This chain connects TRBV19 to TRBJ1-1; no clear D gene. Looked up from germline, CDR1 is LNHDA and CDR2 is SQIVND (reference sequence). V lost 6 bases to trimming and J lost 0 bases, with 11 bases between them. The CDR3 consists of 14 residues. CDR3 loop: CASSSSLMNTEAFF. CDR3 nucleotides: TGTGCCAGTAGCTCCTCCCTCATGAACACTGAAGCTTTCTTT.